This TCR beta chain was observed in a study of T-cell reconstitution after alpha-beta-depleted transplantation in children. Preparation of the TCRbeta library was carried out with unique molecular identifiers. Each CDR3 protein gets one entry after TCRdb re-called the PCR reads with MiXCR. The sample lists around 700,000 distinct CDR3 sequences, roughly 14% occurring once. In this sample, this clonotype turned up many times. The V and J ends lost 10 bases and 2 bases respectively, with 19 bases between them. Germline V gives CDR1 MNHNS, CDR2 SASEGT. The length of the CDR3 is 15 residues. The V call is TRBV6-1, the J call TRBJ2-3; D is uncertain. The source of this sequence is a girl under 10 years old with congenital amegakaryocytic thrombocytopenia, due to receive a stem cell transplant. The sample in question was PBMCs, obtained before TCRalphabeta/CD19-depleted stem cell transplant. The CDR3, as DNA: TGTGCCACCCTGAGCACTTTCAGGACCACAGATACGCAGTATTTT. Encoded protein: CATLSTFRTTDTQYF.